Below, one TCR beta chain is given with its context. Original processing methods: By means of reference gene primer amplification, nucleated cell counts were estimated. Using immunoSEQ multiplex PCR, the repertoire was profiled, and TCRdb retains in-frame clones only, with some absent. Clone size and the V and J calls come from that table; the DNA yielded D and trimming. The table has under 250,000 clones, around 90% seen once. The record originates from a study of blood T cell repertoires in COVID-19. The overall study: From T cells, B-cell-depleted T cells, or PBMCs came the material, which was cDNA or gDNA.

The CDR3 extends over 13 amino acids. With 2 bases removed from V and 7 bases from J, the gap between germline ends came to 10 bases. CDR1 and CDR2 (germline): KGHDR, SFDVKD. The sequenced sample was PBMCs or T cells enriched from blood (not recorded which). This sequence joins TRBV24-1 and TRBJ1-1; D unclear. The sequence came from a woman in her 30s who had been exposed to COVID-19. CDR3 bases: TGTGCCACCAGTGATTATCAAAACTATGAAGCTTTCTTT. As protein: CATSDYQNYEAFF.